The rows below give T cell receptor beta chains drawn from one sample of a study of neurological immune-mediated disorders. TCRdb used MiXCR to reprocess the 5' RACE reads, holding one entry per CDR3 protein. The sample carries about 120,000 distinct CDR3 sequences, roughly 3.2% recorded once. Sequencing was performed on PBMCs. The receptors come from a young woman with multiple sclerosis. Both conserved end residues are part of each CDR3. Each record gives: clone size, J gene, D gene, V gene, CDR3 protein, CDR3 DNA. D genes are given only for firm matches. The size entry is marked missing in some rows and otherwise reads once, few, many or a size class.

clone size: many; J gene: TRBJ1-1; D gene: .; V gene: TRBV7-9; CDR3 protein: CASSPPGASNTEAFF; CDR3 DNA: TGTGCCAGCAGCCCCCCGGGGGCCTCGAACACTGAAGCTTTCTTT
clone size: few; J gene: TRBJ2-7; D gene: .; V gene: TRBV5-1; CDR3 protein: CASSAPPDEQYF; CDR3 DNA: TGCGCCAGCAGCGCCCCCCCGGACGAGCAGTACTTC
clone size: .; J gene: TRBJ1-1; D gene: .; V gene: TRBV20-1; CDR3 protein: CSARDPGGMNTEAFF; CDR3 DNA: TGCAGTGCTAGAGATCCTGGAGGCATGAACACTGAAGCTTTCTTT
clone size: many; J gene: TRBJ2-2; D gene: .; V gene: TRBV7-8; CDR3 protein: CASSSDLTATGELFF; CDR3 DNA: TGTGCCAGCAGCTCCGACTTGACAGCCACCGGGGAGCTGTTTTTT
clone size: many; J gene: TRBJ2-1; D gene: .; V gene: TRBV6-2/TRBV6-3; CDR3 protein: CASSFSRQDPSDEQFF; CDR3 DNA: TGTGCCAGCAGTTTCTCACGACAGGACCCTAGCGATGAGCAGTTCTTC
clone size: many; J gene: TRBJ2-2; D gene: .; V gene: TRBV5-1; CDR3 protein: CASSPDFTNTGELFF; CDR3 DNA: TGCGCCAGCAGCCCGGACTTTACGAACACCGGGGAGCTGTTTTTT
clone size: many; J gene: TRBJ1-3; D gene: .; V gene: TRBV12-3/TRBV12-4; CDR3 protein: CASSLQGHTIYF; CDR3 DNA: TGTGCCAGCAGTTTACAGGGACACACCATATATTTT
clone size: many; J gene: TRBJ1-2; D gene: .; V gene: TRBV11-2; CDR3 protein: CASSLDFGGYTF; CDR3 DNA: TGTGCCAGCAGCTTAGATTTCGGCGGCTACACCTTC
clone size: many; J gene: TRBJ2-1; D gene: TRBD1; V gene: TRBV2; CDR3 protein: CASSEYRGGNEQFF; CDR3 DNA: TGTGCCAGCAGTGAATACAGGGGTGGTAATGAGCAGTTCTTC
clone size: few; J gene: TRBJ2-2; D gene: TRBD2; V gene: TRBV12-3/TRBV12-4; CDR3 protein: CASSLVAGGPGELFF; CDR3 DNA: TGTGCCAGCAGTTTAGTTGCGGGGGGGCCCGGGGAGCTGTTTTTT
clone size: many; J gene: TRBJ2-5; D gene: TRBD1; V gene: TRBV7-9; CDR3 protein: CASSFRGTGEKETQYF; CDR3 DNA: TGTGCCAGCAGCTTCAGAGGGACAGGAGAAAAAGAGACCCAGTACTTC
clone size: many; J gene: TRBJ1-1; D gene: .; V gene: TRBV29-1; CDR3 protein: CSVDASRGHTEAFF; CDR3 DNA: TGCAGCGTTGACGCAAGCAGGGGCCACACTGAAGCTTTCTTT
clone size: many; J gene: TRBJ2-3; D gene: TRBD2; V gene: TRBV5-1; CDR3 protein: CASSRLTSGRGPDTQYF; CDR3 DNA: TGCGCCAGCAGCCGATTAACTAGCGGGAGAGGCCCAGATACGCAGTATTTT
clone size: many; J gene: TRBJ1-3; D gene: TRBD1; V gene: TRBV10-3; CDR3 protein: CAISGDSSGNTIYF; CDR3 DNA: TGTGCCATCAGTGGGGACAGCTCTGGAAACACCATATATTTT
clone size: many; J gene: TRBJ1-2; D gene: .; V gene: TRBV20-1; CDR3 protein: CSAGDARAYGYTF; CDR3 DNA: TGCAGTGCTGGGGACGCCCGGGCTTATGGCTACACCTTC
clone size: many; J gene: TRBJ2-1; D gene: .; V gene: TRBV12-3/TRBV12-4; CDR3 protein: CASSFGGNEQFF; CDR3 DNA: TGTGCCAGCAGTTTTGGAGGAAATGAGCAGTTCTTC
clone size: many; J gene: TRBJ1-1; D gene: .; V gene: TRBV12-3/TRBV12-4; CDR3 protein: CASSFRSGGSPEAFF; CDR3 DNA: TGTGCCAGCAGTTTTAGGTCCGGGGGCAGCCCTGAAGCTTTCTTT
clone size: many; J gene: TRBJ2-7; D gene: .; V gene: TRBV2; CDR3 protein: CASSAAGTPYEQYF; CDR3 DNA: TGTGCCAGCAGTGCTGCTGGGACACCTTACGAGCAGTACTTC
clone size: many; J gene: TRBJ1-6; D gene: TRBD1; V gene: TRBV7-2; CDR3 protein: CASRTGTGGSPLHF; CDR3 DNA: TGTGCCAGCAGGACCGGGACAGGGGGTTCACCCCTCCACTTT
clone size: many; J gene: TRBJ1-2; D gene: .; V gene: TRBV20-1; CDR3 protein: CSARTYEADYGYTF; CDR3 DNA: TGCAGTGCTAGGACTTATGAGGCTGACTATGGCTACACCTTC
clone size: many; J gene: TRBJ1-2; D gene: TRBD1; V gene: TRBV4-3; CDR3 protein: CASSPDRGAGYGYTF; CDR3 DNA: TGCGCCAGCAGCCCGGACAGGGGTGCTGGCTATGGCTACACCTTC
clone size: many; J gene: TRBJ2-2; D gene: .; V gene: TRBV7-2; CDR3 protein: CASSLAGKYTGELFF; CDR3 DNA: TGTGCCAGCAGCTTAGCGGGGAAATACACCGGGGAGCTGTTTTTT
clone size: many; J gene: TRBJ2-7; D gene: .; V gene: TRBV20-1; CDR3 protein: CSAAGVGESAYEQYF; CDR3 DNA: TGCAGTGCTGCCGGGGTCGGGGAAAGCGCCTACGAGCAGTACTTC
clone size: many; J gene: TRBJ2-3; D gene: TRBD2; V gene: TRBV20-1; CDR3 protein: CSARNRAGGTDTQYF; CDR3 DNA: TGCAGTGCTAGAAATAGGGCGGGGGGCACAGATACGCAGTATTTT
clone size: many; J gene: TRBJ2-2; D gene: .; V gene: TRBV7-9; CDR3 protein: CASSLAAVNTGELFF; CDR3 DNA: TGTGCCAGCAGCTTAGCGGCGGTGAACACCGGGGAGCTGTTTTTT
clone size: many; J gene: TRBJ2-4; D gene: .; V gene: TRBV6-6; CDR3 protein: CASTAGRRKNIQYF; CDR3 DNA: TGTGCCAGCACCGCGGGGAGACGCAAAAACATTCAGTACTTC
clone size: many; J gene: TRBJ2-5; D gene: .; V gene: TRBV5-1; CDR3 protein: CASSLVEDTSRELWYQETQYF; CDR3 DNA: TGCGCCAGCAGCTTGGTAGAGGACACCTCCCGGGAGTTATGGTACCAAGAGACCCAGTACTTC
clone size: many; J gene: TRBJ2-1; D gene: TRBD2; V gene: TRBV3-1; CDR3 protein: CASSQDYGTSGRGNEQFF; CDR3 DNA: TGTGCCAGCAGCCAAGATTACGGGACTAGCGGGAGGGGCAATGAGCAGTTCTTC
clone size: many; J gene: TRBJ1-1; D gene: TRBD1; V gene: TRBV11-2; CDR3 protein: CASSFYRGQGGTEAFF; CDR3 DNA: TGTGCCAGCAGCTTTTACAGGGGGCAGGGAGGCACTGAAGCTTTCTTT
clone size: many; J gene: TRBJ2-7; D gene: TRBD1; V gene: TRBV20-1; CDR3 protein: CSARVRQGEQYF; CDR3 DNA: TGCAGTGCTAGGGTAAGACAGGGCGAGCAGTACTTC
clone size: many; J gene: TRBJ1-5; D gene: TRBD1; V gene: TRBV7-2; CDR3 protein: CASSMTGGNQPQHF; CDR3 DNA: TGTGCCAGCAGCATGACAGGGGGCAATCAGCCCCAGCATTTT
clone size: many; J gene: TRBJ1-1; D gene: .; V gene: TRBV9; CDR3 protein: CASSVGPVGQGGNTEAFF; CDR3 DNA: TGTGCCAGCAGCGTAGGTCCAGTCGGGCAGGGTGGAAACACTGAAGCTTTCTTT
clone size: many; J gene: TRBJ2-7; D gene: .; V gene: TRBV27; CDR3 protein: CASSFGVTYEQYF; CDR3 DNA: TGTGCCAGCAGTTTTGGAGTTACCTACGAGCAGTACTTC
clone size: many; J gene: TRBJ2-1; D gene: .; V gene: TRBV5-6; CDR3 protein: CASSLNWGYEQFF; CDR3 DNA: TGTGCCAGCAGCTTGAACTGGGGCTATGAGCAGTTCTTC